This T cell receptor (beta chain) was sequenced in a study of human T cells and chemical hapten exposure. Via MiXCR, TCRdb re-called the RACE reads, giving one row per CDR3 protein. The table includes 380,000 or so distinct CDR3 sequences, 5% to 6.5% detected once. Time point specified: pre-sensitization, week 0. Treatment defined: therapeutic diphenylcyclopropenone sensitization with weekly scalp DPC. V gave up 7 bases and J gave up 0 bases, with 19 bases separating them. The CDR3 covers 17 residues. Germline V gene data show CDR1 as MDHEN and CDR2 as SYDVKM. This clonotype was seen at least ten times.

The TCR was taken from a woman under 30 with alopecia areata. Some clones in this sample may be carry-over from other donors' samples. Here the sequenced sample was whole blood, taken in connection with sensitization to the hapten diphenylcyclopropenone (DPC). This chain joins TRBV28 and TRBJ2-4; D assignment may be TRBD1 or TRBD2 (6 bases each). CDR3 nucleotides: TGTGCCAGCAATACATTGGGGGGCGCCTTAGCCAAAAACATTCAGTACTTC. Encoded protein: CASNTLGGALAKNIQYF.